Following are 10 T cell receptor beta chains from one sample sequenced in a study of T cell responses to AZD1222 COVID-19 vaccine. TCRdb's table, derived via immunoSEQ multiplex PCR, lists solely in-frame clones and lacks some. The sample contains 95,000 to 150,000 clones, roughly 91% of which appear only once. The sequences come from peripheral blood, collected on day 0 of AZD1222 vaccination. The source is an adult in good health.

The genes are TRBV29-1 and TRBJ1-2, with 10 bases matching TRBD1. From germline, CDR1 is SQVTM and CDR2 ANQGSEA. The CDR3 runs 16 residues. V dropped 3 bases and J dropped 5; count of bases not matched to a gene: 12. The CDR3, as DNA: TGCAGCGTTGACCGGGAATTGACAGGGGGCGATTATGGCTACACCTTC. This sequence encodes CSVDRELTGGDYGYTF. The complete variable domain, with remaining parts taken from reference TRBV29-1 and TRBJ1-2, reads SAVISQKPSRDICQRGTSLTIQCQVDSQVTMMFWYRQQPGQSLTLIATANQGSEATYESGFVIDKFPISRPNLTFSTLTVSNMSPEDSSIYLCSVDRELTGGDYGYTFGSGTRLTVV.

This clone was counted a single time. The chain employs TRBV4-1 and TRBJ1-6; D is uncertain. Germline CDR1 reads MGHRA; CDR2 reads YSYEKL. Trimming took off 0 bases at V and 0 bases at J, with 6 bases between the two ends. The CDR3 spans 16 residues. In DNA form, the CDR3 reads TGCGCCAGCAGCCAAGAGGAGAGCTCCTATAATTCACCCCTCCACTTT. Translating gives CASSQEESSYNSPLHF.

The CDR3: CASSYVDTQYF. The DNA of the CDR3 is TGTGCCAGCAGTTACGTGGATACGCAGTATTTT. The rearrangement uses TRBV6-5 and TRBJ2-3; no clear D. V was pared by 2 bases and J by 6 bases, with 3 bases between. Germline V gene sequence: CDR1 MNHEY, CDR2 SVGAGI. This CDR3 spans 11 amino acids.

This chain joins TRBV5-1 and TRBJ2-7, with 10 bases fitting TRBD1. V shed 4 bases, J shed 0 bases, and the junction held 7 bases outside the gene matches. The CDR3 has 16 amino acids. CDR1 and CDR2 from the germline V gene are SGHRS and YFSETQ. The CDR3 spells CASSPVGTGASYEQYF. The CDR3 DNA is TGCGCCAGCAGCCCGGTGGGGACAGGGGCCTCCTACGAGCAGTACTTC.

This chain connects TRBV14 to TRBJ1-3; D might be TRBD1 (6 bases). V shed 4 bases and J shed 4 bases, with 14 bases lying between them. The CDR3 spans 15 residues. CDR1 and CDR2 from the germline V gene are SGHDN and FVKESK. As DNA, the CDR3 is TGTGCCAGCAGCCGGGGGTCAGGGGACGGAAACACCATATATTTT. This sequence encodes CASSRGSGDGNTIYF.

This clone was seen just once. The rearrangement links TRBV7-9 to TRBJ1-3; TRBD1 matches at 7 bases. Germline-derived CDR1 and CDR2 are SEHNR and FQNEAQ (reference sequence). Losses at the gene ends were 8 bases for V and 4 bases for J; bases not matched to a gene: 5. The length of the CDR3 is 13 residues. CDR3 residues: CASDRVGGNTIYF. DNA for the CDR3: TGTGCCAGCGACAGGGTGGGAGGAAACACCATATATTTT.

This chain connects TRBV18 to TRBJ2-7; D gene ambiguous. The CDR3 has 15 residues. V lost 0 bases, J lost 2 bases, and 11 bases lay in between. CDR1 is KGHSH, CDR2 LQKENI, per germline. CDR3 in amino acids: CASSPPSSAPYEQYF. The DNA for the CDR3 is TGTGCCAGCTCACCACCGTCAAGCGCTCCCTACGAGCAGTACTTC. Using reference TRBV18 and TRBJ2-7 for the parts outside the CDR3, the full variable domain is NAGVMQNPRHLVRRRGQEARLRCSPMKGHSHVYWYRQLPEEGLKFMVYLQKENIIDESGMPKERFSAEFPKEGPSILRIQQVVRGDSAAYFCASSPPSSAPYEQYFGPGTRLTVT.

The V call is TRBV5-8, the J call TRBJ2-5; perhaps D is TRBD1 or TRBD2 (5 bases each). This CDR3 is 15 amino acids long. The V end lost 4 bases, the J end lost 4 bases, and 17 bases lay between the germline ends. CDR1 is SGHTS and CDR2 is YDEGEE in the germline V gene. This chain's CDR3 is CASSTLGVSIETQYF. The CDR3 DNA follows: TGTGCCAGCAGCACATTGGGGGTTTCAATAGAGACCCAGTACTTC.

The chain couples TRBV24-1 to TRBJ1-5; 9 nucleotides align to TRBD1. J gave up 0 bases and V 4 bases, and 9 bases lay outside the gene matches. In germline, CDR1 is KGHDR, CDR2 SFDVKD. The CDR3 extends over 18 amino acids. CDR3 in amino acids: CATSEPDRGTPSNQPQHF. The CDR3 DNA follows: TGTGCCACCAGTGAACCGGACAGGGGAACCCCTAGCAATCAGCCCCAGCATTTT.

The gene calls are TRBV5-1 and TRBJ2-3; D gene uncertain. Germline CDR1 SGHRS, CDR2 YFSETQ. V lost 0 bases to trimming and J lost 8 bases, with 4 bases between them. The CDR3 runs to 11 residues. As DNA, the CDR3 is TGCGCCAGCAGCTTGGATGGTACGCAGTATTTT. Its protein is CASSLDGTQYF.